One and the same sample provided the 22 T cell receptor beta chains below, sequenced in a study of identical twins. TCRdb processed the 5' RACE reads anew with MiXCR; each CDR3 protein has one entry. Of about 430,000 distinct CDR3 sequences in the sample, less than 20% were seen once. The sequencing input was naive T cells sorted from blood. Receptors were obtained from a man aged 45 to 65 in good health.

The chain combines TRBV24-1 with TRBJ2-1, with 7 bases lining up with TRBD2. The CDR3 has 16 residues. V lost 4 bases, J lost 4 bases, and 9 bases stayed unmatched. Germline values: CDR1 KGHDR, CDR2 SFDVKD. CDR3 sequence (DNA): TGTGCCACCAGTGACAAAAGCGGGGAGCGGTACAATGAGCAGTTCTTC. Its protein is CATSDKSGERYNEQFF.

The CDR3 loop reads CASSLGSRYRSLYGYTF. DNA for the CDR3: TGTGCCAGCAGTTTAGGATCTAGGTACAGATCTCTTTATGGCTACACCTTC. J is TRBJ1-2 and V is TRBV12-3 or TRBV12-4; no firm D call. V lost 1 base and J lost 5, with 20 bases in between. This CDR3 spans 17 amino acids.

The V gene is TRBV6-2 or TRBV6-3, the J gene TRBJ2-7; perhaps D is TRBD1 or TRBD2 (5 bases each). The CDR3 loop spans 15 amino acids. The germline V gene encodes CDR1 MNHEY and CDR2 SVGEGT. Trimming left V 6 bases short and J 6 bases short, with 21 bases between. The CDR3 here is CASSLLSGGRSEQYF. CDR3 bases: TGTGCCAGCAGCCTCCTTAGTGGGGGACGCTCCGAGCAGTACTTC.

This clonotype was found many times. The chain is built from TRBV20-1 and TRBJ1-1; weak D call: TRBD1 (6 bases). Germline V gene data show CDR1 as DFQATT and CDR2 as SNEGSKA (reference sequence). The CDR3 is 12 amino acids. Deletions cut 1 base from V and 10 bases from J, with 13 bases between. This chain's CDR3 is CSARGNREGAFF. The CDR3 nucleotides are TGCAGTGCTAGAGGGAACAGGGAGGGAGCTTTCTTT.

This clonotype was recorded a few times. The chain couples TRBV4-3 to TRBJ2-7; D is unresolved. Between the trimmed V and J ends, which lost 0 bases and 0 bases, there was a span of 18 bases. This CDR3 contains 18 residues. CDR1 is LGHNA and CDR2 is YSLEER in the germline V gene. The CDR3: CASSQDWPADRHSYEQYF. Written as DNA, the CDR3 is TGCGCCAGCAGCCAAGATTGGCCAGCCGACCGACACTCCTACGAGCAGTACTTC.

The genes are TRBV6-5 and TRBJ2-2, with 12 bases fitting TRBD2. The CDR3 is 16 residues long. Germline-derived CDR1 and CDR2 are MNHEY and SVGAGI. J lost 4 bases, V lost 4 bases, and 4 bases had no gene match. This chain's CDR3 is CASSWTSGALTGELFF. Written as DNA, the CDR3 is TGTGCCAGCAGTTGGACTAGCGGGGCACTCACCGGGGAGCTGTTTTTT.

This chain connects TRBV5-1 to TRBJ2-1; TRBD1 agrees at 8 bases. Germline CDR1 SGHRS, CDR2 YFSETQ. V was pared by 3 bases and J by 3 bases, with 5 bases of the junction left unmatched. This CDR3 is 15 amino acids long. CDR3 DNA sequence: TGCGCCAGCAGCTCCCGACAGGGGTTCTACAATGAGCAGTTCTTC. Amino acid sequence: CASSSRQGFYNEQFF.

V is TRBV20-1 and J is TRBJ2-7; 15 bases map to TRBD2. The CDR3 is 17 amino acids. Germline values: CDR1 DFQATT, CDR2 SNEGSKA (reference sequence). V lost 3 bases to trimming and J lost 0 bases; unmatched junction nucleotides: 6. CDR3 region: CSASSGLAGGLSYEQYF. In nucleotides, the CDR3 is TGCAGTGCTAGCTCTGGACTAGCGGGGGGGCTCTCCTACGAGCAGTACTTC.

This clonotype has a handful of counts. V usage is TRBV29-1 and J usage is TRBJ1-2, with a tentative D call TRBD1 (6 bases). CDR3 length: 13 residues. V was trimmed by 3 bases and J by 5 bases, leaving 13 bases between them. The germline V gene has CDR1 SQVTM and CDR2 ANQGSEA. This CDR3 reads CSVDGGAGYGYTF. The DNA of the CDR3 is TGCAGCGTTGATGGGGGGGCTGGATATGGCTACACCTTC.

This clonotype appeared many times. The chain is built from TRBV11-2 and TRBJ2-5, with TRBD2 matching over 13 bases. Per the germline V gene, CDR1 is SGHAT and CDR2 is FQNNGV. CDR3 length: 16 amino acids. The V segment lost 2 bases and the J segment 3 bases; nucleotides outside the gene matches: 3. The CDR3 region is CASSLLTSGGEETQYF. The DNA of the CDR3 is TGTGCCAGCAGCTTACTTACTAGCGGGGGGGAAGAGACCCAGTACTTC. Full variable domain (outside the CDR3, taken from reference TRBV11-2 and TRBJ2-5): EAGVAQSPRYKIIEKRQSVAFWCNPISGHATLYWYQQILGQGPKLLIQFQNNGVVDDSQLPKDRFSAERLKGVDSTLKIQPAKLEDSAVYLCASSLLTSGGEETQYFGPGTRLLVL.

As concerns this clonotype: This could be a read error, since a much larger clone is one nucleotide away. The J gene is TRBJ2-7, the V gene TRBV9, with D maybe TRBD2 (6 bases). Trimming stripped 4 bases from V and 2 bases from J, with 10 bases between. CDR3 length equals 13 residues. From germline, CDR1 is SGDLS and CDR2 YYNGEE. The CDR3 reads CASSRSGAYEQYF. CDR3 nucleotide sequence: TGTGCCAGCAGCCGTAGCGGAGCCTACGAGCAGTACTTC. Variable domain in full (rest from reference TRBV9 and TRBJ2-7): DSGVTQTPKHLITATGQRVTLRCSPRSGDLSVYWYQQSLDQGLQFLIQYYNGEERAKGNILERFSAQQFPDLHSELNLSSLELGDSALYFCASSRSGAYEQYFGPGTRLTVT.

This clonotype came up a few times. CDR3 in amino acids: CASSLAPGGSDYGYTF. The CDR3 DNA reads as TGCGCCAGCAGCTTGGCTCCAGGGGGCTCTGACTATGGCTACACCTTC. The rearrangement joins TRBV5-1 to TRBJ1-2; TRBD1 aligns across 8 bases. The CDR3 sequence is 16 residues long. V lost 0 bases, J lost 3 bases, and 7 bases stayed unmatched. Germline loops: CDR1 SGHRS, CDR2 YFSETQ.

This clonotype came up many times. The chain recombines TRBV5-1 with TRBJ1-1; D is unresolved. The CDR3 is made up of 14 amino acids. Trimming took 0 bases from V and 0 from J, leaving 6 bases between them. Germline CDR1 reads SGHRS; CDR2 reads YFSETQ. The CDR3 sequence is CASSLATVNTEAFF. As DNA, the CDR3 is TGCGCCAGCAGCTTGGCGACGGTGAACACTGAAGCTTTCTTT. The full variable domain, its missing parts supplied by reference TRBV5-1 and TRBJ1-1, is KAGVTQTPRYLIKTRGQQVTLSCSPISGHRSVSWYQQTPGQGLQFLFEYFSETQRNKGNFPGRFSGRQFSNSRSEMNVSTLELGDSALYLCASSLATVNTEAFFGQGTRLTVV.

This chain uses TRBV4-3 with TRBJ2-1, with no clear D. This CDR3 contains 16 residues. V was cut by 0 bases and J by 5 bases, with 14 bases left in between. Germline CDR1 and CDR2: LGHNA and YSLEER. CDR3 DNA: TGCGCCAGCAGCCAAGATCCCCTAAGAGCAAACAATGAGCAGTTCTTC. Translation: CASSQDPLRANNEQFF.

This chain uses TRBV7-8 with TRBJ1-5, with D unresolved. Between the trimmed V and J ends, which lost 3 bases and 3 bases, there was a span of 9 bases. The CDR3 has 14 residues. Germline lookup yields CDR1 SGHVS and CDR2 FQNEAQ. This CDR3 is CASSLRAVNQPQHF. CDR3 DNA: TGTGCCAGCAGCTTGAGGGCAGTCAATCAGCCCCAGCATTTT.

This clonotype was seen many times. CDR3 DNA sequence: TGTGCCAGCAGCTTAGATAGTTGGCAGGACTATGGCTACACCTTC. Translation gives CASSLDSWQDYGYTF. This sequence joins TRBV7-9 and TRBJ1-2; D gene uncertain. This CDR3 comprises 15 residues. Per the germline V gene, CDR1 is SEHNR and CDR2 is FQNEAQ (reference sequence). V lost 1 base to trimming and J lost 3 bases, with 12 bases between them.

The rearrangement uses TRBV7-2 and TRBJ2-3, with TRBD2 matching over 9 bases. The junction had 3 bases not matched to a gene; V was cut back by 1 base and J by 4 bases. Germline CDR1 reads SGHTA; CDR2 reads FQGNSA. This CDR3 is 15 amino acids long. The DNA for the CDR3 is TGTGCCAGCAGCTTAGTAGCGGGGGTCGCAGATACGCAGTATTTT. Protein sequence: CASSLVAGVADTQYF. Filled out from reference TRBV7-2 and TRBJ2-3, the complete variable domain reads GAGVSQSPSNKVTEKGKDVELRCDPISGHTALYWYRQSLGQGLEFLIYFQGNSAPDKSGLPSDRFSAERTGGSVSTLTIQRTQQEDSAVYLCASSLVAGVADTQYFGPGTRLTVL.

This sequence joins TRBV27 and TRBJ2-1, with D maybe TRBD2 (6 bases). The V gene's germline CDR1 is MNHEY and CDR2 SMNVEV (reference sequence). With 6 bases removed from V and 5 bases from J, the gap between germline ends came to 20 bases. The CDR3 runs to 16 residues. In nucleotides, the CDR3 is TGTGCCAGCAGGCCCGTTGATGGCGGGGCAAACAATGAGCAGTTCTTC. It yields the protein CASRPVDGGANNEQFF.

This clonotype has just a few counts. V and J are TRBV5-1 and TRBJ1-1; the D is unclear. Trimming cost V 2 bases and J 3 bases, with 17 bases left between them. The CDR3 extends over 16 amino acids. CDR1 and CDR2 from the germline V gene are SGHRS and YFSETQ. CDR3 DNA sequence: TGCGCCAGCAGCTTAGCCCCGCAGCCATCGGACACTGAAGCTTTCTTT. This gives the protein CASSLAPQPSDTEAFF.

This clonotype has a handful of counts. The V call is TRBV7-8, the J call TRBJ2-7; 14 bases are a match to TRBD2. The V gene end was trimmed by 4 bases and the J gene end by 3 bases; junction bases not matched to a gene: 5. Germline V gives CDR1 SGHVS, CDR2 FQNEAQ. The CDR3 is made up of 16 amino acids. The CDR3 sequence is CASSSQTSGGDYEQYF. In DNA form, the CDR3 reads TGTGCCAGCAGCTCCCAGACTAGCGGGGGGGACTACGAGCAGTACTTC.

For this clonotype: At one end, the junction sequence differs from germline, possibly due to a read error. V gene TRBV6-5 combines with J gene TRBJ1-3, with TRBD1 matching over 9 bases. CDR3 length: 15 residues. Germline lookup yields CDR1 MNHEY and CDR2 SVGAGI. In nucleotides, the CDR3 is TGTGCCAACAGTATACAGGGGGCTCAAGGAAACACCATATATTTT. Amino acid sequence: CANSIQGAQGNTIYF.

In this sample, this clonotype turned up many times. The chain employs TRBV5-4 and TRBJ1-4; 8 bases line up with TRBD1. V lost 4 bases, J lost 4 bases, and 6 bases stayed unmatched. The CDR3 consists of 15 residues. Germline V gives CDR1 SGHNT, CDR2 YYREEE (reference sequence). The CDR3 DNA reads as TGTGCCAGCAGCCGAGACAGGGGCATTAATGAAAAACTGTTTTTT. Translated: CASSRDRGINEKLFF.